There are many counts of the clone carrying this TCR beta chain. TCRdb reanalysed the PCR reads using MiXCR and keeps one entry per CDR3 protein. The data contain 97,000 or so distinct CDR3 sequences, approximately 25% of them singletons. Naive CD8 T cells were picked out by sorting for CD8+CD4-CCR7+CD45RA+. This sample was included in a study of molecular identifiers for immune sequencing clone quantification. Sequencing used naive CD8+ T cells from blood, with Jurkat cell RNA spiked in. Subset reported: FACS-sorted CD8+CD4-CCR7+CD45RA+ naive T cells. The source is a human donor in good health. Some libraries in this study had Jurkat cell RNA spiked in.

The CDR3 sequence: CAWSPSPQGAYEQYF. In DNA form, the CDR3 reads TGTGCCTGGAGTCCCTCCCCACAGGGGGCCTACGAGCAGTACTTC. V usage is TRBV30 and J usage is TRBJ2-7; 8 bases match TRBD1. Germline trimming cut 2 bases from V and 2 bases from J; bases unmatched to any gene: 8. CDR1 is GTSNPN and CDR2 is SVGIG in the germline V gene (reference sequence). CDR3 length: 15 residues.